This T cell receptor (beta chain) stems from a study of beta chain features in type 1 diabetes. Study as a whole: There were approximately 100,000,000 sorted cells examined across all samples. Overall study results and limits: Patients with Type 1 diabetes showed moderately but significantly shorter TCRB CDR3s in all four CD4+ subsets.

As every portion of the isolated RNA was reverse transcribed, the sequencing read expressed TCRB transcripts. Naive, central memory and regulatory T cell samples produced a mean of about 3.4 million reads. Here immunoSEQ multiplex PCR was the method, and the copy in TCRdb shows in-frame clones only, minus some. The data contain roughly 150,000 clones, roughly 8% of them singletons. Comments on this clone: As yet, its antigen is unknown. Its ends do not fully match the called genes, so a read error is possible.

Germline CDR1 reads SQVTM; CDR2 reads ANQGSEA. This CDR3 has 10 residues. The gene calls are TRBV29-1 and TRBJ2-3; D is perhaps TRBD2 (6 bases). The origin of this receptor is a man between 18 and 29 years old in good health. Input material: central memory CD4+ T cells from blood. The CDR3 DNA reads as TGCAGCGTTGGGGAGGATACTCAGTATTTT. Its protein is CSVGEDTQYF.